The 5 T cell receptor beta chains reported below all come from one sample, sequenced in a study of CD8+CD57+ T cells in acquired aplastic anemia. Investigators profiled TCR beta VDJ and CDR3 from genomic DNA template. MiXCR was run by TCRdb on the reads, yielding one entry per CDR3 protein. The sample holds about 190,000 distinct CDR3 sequences, 40% to 50% seen once. Flow cytometry had shown expanded CD8+CD57+ cells in the patients chosen for sequencing. The source material was sorted CD4+, CD8+, or CD8+CD57+ T cells (not recorded which) from PBMCs. These receptors all stem from a human donor with aplastic anemia.

Points on this clonotype: A read error is possible here, since a much larger clone lies one base away. CDR3 sequence reads: CASCLSGRAPDTQYF. Here the CDR3 DNA reads TGTGCCAGCTGTTTGAGCGGGAGGGCCCCAGATACGCAGTATTTT. The chain joins TRBV10-3 to TRBJ2-3; TRBD2 matches 10 bases. V was pared by 10 bases and J by 4 bases, with 11 bases of the junction left unmatched. Germline CDR1 is ENHRY and CDR2 is SYGVKD. The CDR3 runs 15 residues.

This clonotype was counted once. The chain uses TRBV5-1 and TRBJ2-1, with TRBD1 matching over 7 bases. Losses at the gene ends were 4 bases for V and 1 base for J; bases not matched to a gene: 2. Germline V gives CDR1 SGHRS, CDR2 YFSETQ. This CDR3 spans 14 amino acids. CDR3 DNA: TGCGCCAGCAGCAAGGGACAGTCCTACAATGAGCAGTTCTTC. As protein: CASSKGQSYNEQFF.

A note on this clonotype: A much larger clone lies a single base off, so this may be a read error. This chain connects TRBV9 to TRBJ1-5; D not resolved. The CDR3 is made up of 15 amino acids. CDR1 and CDR2 (germline): SGDLS, YYNGEE. Trimming removed 7 bases from V and 1 base from J, with 15 bases in between. The CDR3 DNA follows: TGTGCCAGCGGTGCCCTCGGACCCAGCAATCAGCCCCAGCATTTT. Its translation is CASGALGPSNQPQHF.

This clonotype has at least ten counts. V usage is TRBV19 and J usage is TRBJ1-5; TRBD1 is a possible D gene (5 bases). Trimming shortened V by 7 bases and J by 0 bases, and 25 bases separated the two germline ends. This CDR3 is 19 amino acids long. Germline-derived CDR1 and CDR2 are LNHDA and SQIVND (reference sequence). In nucleotides, the CDR3 is TGTGCCAGTAAGGACTGGGCAGGGTTAAGGGCTCATAGCAATCAGCCCCAGCATTTT. This codes for CASKDWAGLRAHSNQPQHF.

The chain recombines TRBV19 with TRBJ2-1, with D possibly TRBD2 on 6 matching bases. Per the germline V gene, CDR1 is LNHDA and CDR2 is SQIVND (reference sequence). The V end was cut by 5 bases, the J end by 2 bases, with 16 bases between. The CDR3 runs 16 residues. CDR3 bases: TGTGCCAGTAGTGACCGGGACTTAGGGCCCTACAATGAGCAGTTCTTC. Protein: CASSDRDLGPYNEQFF. Variable domain in full (rest from reference TRBV19 and TRBJ2-1): DGGITQSPKYLFRKEGQNVTLSCEQNLNHDAMYWYRQDPGQGLRLIYYSQIVNDFQKGDIAEGYSVSREKKESFPLTVTSAQKNPTAFYLCASSDRDLGPYNEQFFGPGTRLTVL.